Each of the 8 T cell receptor beta chains below was sequenced from the same sample in a study of cytomegalovirus exposure and HLA in healthy donors. PCR employed 60 Vbeta and 13 Jbeta primers. Profiling relied on immunoSEQ multiplex PCR, and the TCRdb table lists in-frame clones only, not all of them. This table holds around 130,000 clones, roughly 85% found once. Sequencing was performed on PBMCs. Source of these receptors: a boy aged 5-17 years in good health and CMV-seronegative.

The chain has TRBV15 and TRBJ2-7; D call uncertain. V lost 0 bases and J 3 bases, leaving 6 bases between the germline ends. CDR1 LNHNV and CDR2 YYDKDF come from the germline V gene (reference sequence). CDR3 length: 13 amino acids. The CDR3 DNA sequence: TGTGCCACCAGCAGAGATAATTTCTACGAGCAGTACTTC. Its translation: CATSRDNFYEQYF.

This chain links TRBV28 with TRBJ1-5; 8 bases line up with TRBD1. Trimming at V came to 9 bases and at J to 2 bases, leaving 12 bases not matched to a gene. This CDR3 spans 16 amino acids. In germline, CDR1 is MDHEN, CDR2 SYDVKM. The CDR3 sequence is CASGGQGLIGNQPQHF. The CDR3 DNA is TGTGCCAGTGGTGGACAGGGCCTTATAGGCAATCAGCCCCAGCATTTT.

V and J are TRBV27 and TRBJ2-5, with a tentative D call TRBD2 (5 bases). V dropped 6 bases and J dropped 4 bases, with 9 bases sitting between them. This CDR3 has 12 amino acids. CDR1 is MNHEY and CDR2 is SMNVEV in the germline V gene (reference sequence). The chain's CDR3 is CASRRTGETQYF. The CDR3 coding sequence is TGTGCCAGCAGGCGGACTGGAGAGACCCAGTACTTC.

This clone was recorded a few times. This sequence joins TRBV5-8 and TRBJ1-2; D call uncertain. The V end was cut by 4 bases, the J end by 7 bases, with 11 bases between. Germline V CDR1 and CDR2: SGHTS, YDEGEE. This CDR3 comprises 12 residues. The CDR3 here is CASSARTTGYTF. The CDR3 DNA follows: TGTGCCAGCAGCGCGCGGACTACTGGCTACACCTTC.

This chain links TRBV29-1 with TRBJ1-2; 10 bases are a match to TRBD1. The CDR3 sequence is 14 residues long. V lost 6 bases and J lost 2; bases outside the gene matches: 6. CDR1 and CDR2 from the germline V gene are SQVTM and ANQGSEA. The CDR3 loop is CSVGDRGENYGYTF. In DNA form, the CDR3 reads TGCAGCGTGGGGGACAGGGGAGAGAACTATGGCTACACCTTC.

The V and J genes are TRBV12-2 and TRBJ2-7; the DNA was not compared with TRBD2, the D call given in the table. TRBV12-2 is annotated as a pseudogene. The CDR3 extends over 12 amino acids. The CDR3 bases are TGTGCAAGTCGCTTAGAGAGGGAGGAGCAGTACTTC. Translating gives CASRLEREEQYF.

The chain combines TRBV18 with TRBJ2-7; tentatively, D is TRBD1 (6 bases). Germline V gene data show CDR1 as KGHSH and CDR2 as LQKENI. With 3 bases removed from V and 2 bases from J, the gap between germline ends came to 14 bases. The CDR3 is 15 amino acids. For the CDR3, the DNA is TGTGCCAGCTCACCGTTACAGGGTTCCGCCTACGAGCAGTACTTC. It yields the protein CASSPLQGSAYEQYF.

This clone was seen once. The chain combines TRBV12-2 with TRBJ2-1; the D call TRBD2 from the table was never checked on the DNA. TRBV12-2 is listed as a pseudogene. The length of the CDR3 is 15 residues. The DNA for the CDR3 is TGTGCAAGAGGGCGGGAGGGCCAGTCGTACAATGAGCAGTTCTTC. This codes for CARGREGQSYNEQFF.